The present T cell receptor beta chain was sequenced within a study of OX40 agonist ivuxolimab in advanced cancers. Study information: Cohort: 75% to 90% men, mean age 60, aged about 20 to 90. Study results and limitations: Clones of CD4+ and CD8+ blood T cells grew by week 6 at doses of 0.1 to 3.0 mg/kg. It was also the case that some nonresponders had low normalized T-cell clonal expansion.

On this clone: As yet, its antigen is unknown.

CDR1 and CDR2 from the germline V gene are SQVTM and ANQGSEA. The CDR3 extends over 11 amino acids. Method: immunoSEQ multiplex PCR; TCRdb's copy keeps in-frame clones and lacks some. The table shows more than 95,000 clones, with 91% occurring only once. The V gene is TRBV29-1, the J gene TRBJ2-1; the D gene is possibly TRBD1 (5 bases). The sequences come from CD4+ or CD8+ T cells sorted from blood, collected in a trial of the OX40 agonist ivuxolimab. The TCR comes from an adult with an advanced solid tumor such as melanoma, head and neck, liver or kidney cancer. CDR3 nucleotide sequence: TGCAGGGTGGACACCTACAATGAGCAGTTCTTC. Its protein is CRVDTYNEQFF.